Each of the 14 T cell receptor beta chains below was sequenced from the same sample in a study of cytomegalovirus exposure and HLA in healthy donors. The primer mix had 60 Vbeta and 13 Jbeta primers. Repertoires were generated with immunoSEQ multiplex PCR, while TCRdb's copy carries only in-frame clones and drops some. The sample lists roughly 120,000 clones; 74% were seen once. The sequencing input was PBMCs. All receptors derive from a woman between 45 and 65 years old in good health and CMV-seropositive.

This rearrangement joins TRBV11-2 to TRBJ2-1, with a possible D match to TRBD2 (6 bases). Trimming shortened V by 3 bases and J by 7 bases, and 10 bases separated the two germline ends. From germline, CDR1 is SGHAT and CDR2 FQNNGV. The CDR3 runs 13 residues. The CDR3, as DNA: TGTGCCAGCAGCTTGGGACTCCTGAATGAGCAGTTCTTC. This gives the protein CASSLGLLNEQFF.

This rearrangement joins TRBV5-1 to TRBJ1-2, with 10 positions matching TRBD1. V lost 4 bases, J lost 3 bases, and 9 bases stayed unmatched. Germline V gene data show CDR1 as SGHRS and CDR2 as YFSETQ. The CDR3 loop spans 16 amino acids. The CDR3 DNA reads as TGCGCCAGCAGCACAGAGACAGGGGGCGCAGACTATGGCTACACCTTC. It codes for CASSTETGGADYGYTF. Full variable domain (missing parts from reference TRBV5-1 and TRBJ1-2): KAGVTQTPRYLIKTRGQQVTLSCSPISGHRSVSWYQQTPGQGLQFLFEYFSETQRNKGNFPGRFSGRQFSNSRSEMNVSTLELGDSALYLCASSTETGGADYGYTFGSGTRLTVV.

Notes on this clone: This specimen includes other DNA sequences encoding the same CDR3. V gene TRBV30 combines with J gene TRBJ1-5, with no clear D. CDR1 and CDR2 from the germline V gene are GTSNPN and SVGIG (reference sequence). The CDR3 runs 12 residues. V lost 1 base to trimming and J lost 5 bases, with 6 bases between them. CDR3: CAWSDRDQPQHF. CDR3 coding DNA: TGTGCCTGGAGTGACAGAGATCAGCCCCAGCATTTT.

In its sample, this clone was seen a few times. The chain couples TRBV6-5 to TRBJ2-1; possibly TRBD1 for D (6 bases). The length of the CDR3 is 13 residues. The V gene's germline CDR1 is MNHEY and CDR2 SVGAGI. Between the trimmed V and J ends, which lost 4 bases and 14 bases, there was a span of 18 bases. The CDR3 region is CASSSSGVRLEFF. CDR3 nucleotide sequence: TGTGCCAGCAGTTCCTCAGGGGTCCGCTTGGAGTTCTTC.

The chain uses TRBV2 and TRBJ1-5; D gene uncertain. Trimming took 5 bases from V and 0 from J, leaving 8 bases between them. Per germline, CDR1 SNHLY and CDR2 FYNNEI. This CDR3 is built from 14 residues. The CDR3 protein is CASSIDTSNQPQHF. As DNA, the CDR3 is TGTGCCAGCAGTATCGACACTAGCAATCAGCCCCAGCATTTT.

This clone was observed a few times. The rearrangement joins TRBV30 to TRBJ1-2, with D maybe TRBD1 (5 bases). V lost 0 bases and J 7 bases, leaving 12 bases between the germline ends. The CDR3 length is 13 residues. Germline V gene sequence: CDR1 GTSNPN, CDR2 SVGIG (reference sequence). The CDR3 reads CAWSVGGNSGYTF. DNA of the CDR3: TGTGCCTGGAGTGTGGGGGGAAACAGTGGCTACACCTTC.

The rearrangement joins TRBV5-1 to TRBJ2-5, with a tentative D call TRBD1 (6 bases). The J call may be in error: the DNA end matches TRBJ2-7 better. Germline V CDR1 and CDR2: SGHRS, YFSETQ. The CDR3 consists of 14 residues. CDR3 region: CASSLGTEPYEQYF. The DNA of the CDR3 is TGCGCCAGCAGCTTGGGGACAGAACCCTACGAGCAGTACTTC.

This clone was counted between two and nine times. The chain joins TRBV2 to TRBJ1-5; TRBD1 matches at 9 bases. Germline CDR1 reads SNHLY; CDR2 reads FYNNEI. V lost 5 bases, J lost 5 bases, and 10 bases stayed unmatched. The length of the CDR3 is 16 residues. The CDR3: CASSKQGAASDQPQHF. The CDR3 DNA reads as TGTGCCAGCAGTAAACAGGGGGCTGCATCCGATCAGCCCCAGCATTTT. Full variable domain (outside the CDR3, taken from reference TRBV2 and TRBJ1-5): EPEVTQTPSHQVTQMGQEVILRCVPISNHLYFYWYRQILGQKVEFLVSFYNNEISEKSEIFDDQFSVERPDGSNFTLKIRSTKLEDSAMYFCASSKQGAASDQPQHFGDGTRLSIL.

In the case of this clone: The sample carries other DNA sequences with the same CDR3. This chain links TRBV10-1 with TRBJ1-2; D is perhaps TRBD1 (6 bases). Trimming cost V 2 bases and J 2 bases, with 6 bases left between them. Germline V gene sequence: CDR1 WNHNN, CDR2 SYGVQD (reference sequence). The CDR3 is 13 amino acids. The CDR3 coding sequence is TGCGCCAGCAGTGAGGGGGGCAACTATGGCTACACCTTC. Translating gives CASSEGGNYGYTF.

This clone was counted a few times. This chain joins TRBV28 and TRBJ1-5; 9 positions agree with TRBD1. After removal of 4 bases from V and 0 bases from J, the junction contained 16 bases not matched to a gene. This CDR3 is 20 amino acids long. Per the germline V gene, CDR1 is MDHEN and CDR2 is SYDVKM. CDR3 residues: CASSSFLGQGGRYSNQPQHF. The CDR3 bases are TGTGCCAGCAGTTCTTTTTTGGGACAGGGTGGAAGGTATAGCAATCAGCCCCAGCATTTT.

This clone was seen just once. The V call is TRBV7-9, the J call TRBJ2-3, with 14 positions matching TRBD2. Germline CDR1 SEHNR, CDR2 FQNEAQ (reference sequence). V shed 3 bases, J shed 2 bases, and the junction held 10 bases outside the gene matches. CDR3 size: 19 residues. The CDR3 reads CASSLGLAGDLGATDTQYF. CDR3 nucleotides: TGTGCCAGCAGCTTGGGACTAGCGGGGGACCTCGGGGCCACAGATACGCAGTATTTT.

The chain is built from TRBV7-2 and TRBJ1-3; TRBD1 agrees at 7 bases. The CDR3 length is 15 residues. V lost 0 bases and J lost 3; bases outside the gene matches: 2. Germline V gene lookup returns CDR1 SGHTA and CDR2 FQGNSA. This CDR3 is CASSLAGGIGNTIYF. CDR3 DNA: TGTGCCAGCAGCTTAGCAGGGGGCATTGGAAACACCATATATTTT.

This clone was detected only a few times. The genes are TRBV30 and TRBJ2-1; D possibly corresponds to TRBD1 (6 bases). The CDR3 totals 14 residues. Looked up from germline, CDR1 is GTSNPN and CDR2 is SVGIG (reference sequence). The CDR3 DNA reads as TGTGGGGCCGATACAGGGAAACGGGGCAATGAGCAGTTCTTC. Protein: CGADTGKRGNEQFF.

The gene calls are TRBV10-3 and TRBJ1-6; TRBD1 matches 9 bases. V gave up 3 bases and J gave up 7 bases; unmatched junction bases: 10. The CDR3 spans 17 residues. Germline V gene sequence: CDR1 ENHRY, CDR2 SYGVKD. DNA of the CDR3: TGTGCCATCAGTGAATTAGGGACAGGGTGGCGGAATTCACCCCTCCACTTT. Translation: CAISELGTGWRNSPLHF.